The entry below gives a single T cell receptor (beta chain) sequence along with its context. This sample was included in a study of naive and memory T cell subsets. The CDR3 runs 16 residues. The ends lost 0 bases at V and 10 bases at J; junction bases unmatched: 8. Germline V gives CDR1 MNHEY, CDR2 SVGAGI. The SP2 primer and nested alpha and beta constant region primers amplified ligated cDNA in four rounds. MiXCR was run by TCRdb on the 5' RACE reads, yielding one entry per CDR3 protein. The table lists roughly 60,000 distinct CDR3 sequences, over 7% of them singletons. A UMI-containing oligonucleotide was joined by 3' ligation to the TCR cDNA template.

This receptor was identified in a male donor in good health. The chain recombines TRBV6-5 with TRBJ1-6, with TRBD1 matching over 8 bases. The CDR3 reads CASSYSTGQGRSPLHF. Written as DNA, the CDR3 is TGTGCCAGCAGTTACTCCACCGGACAGGGAAGATCACCCCTCCACTTT.